The next 26 T cell receptor beta chains were all read from a single sample in a study of T cells after yellow fever vaccination (dated by TCRdb to 2018 to 2020). Library preparation was by 5' RACE. Instrument used: Illumina HiSeq 2500. The public sequencing data were trimmed at Q25 with fastp and processed into clonotypes with MiXCR by TCRdb, which kept only in-frame beta chains. Each CDR3 protein gets just one entry, which takes the most common genes and DNA from the rows behind it. This sample holds around 68,000 distinct CDR3 sequences; more than 5.5% were observed only once. Over 25% of the sample comes from the top ten. What the treatment or condition label conveys for this sample: live attenuated yellow fever vaccine strain. This sample comprised CD8+ T cells sorted from PBMCs, obtained 10 to 11 days after the first yellow fever vaccination. The receptors shown here come from a man aged 18-30 years who received the YFV17D yellow fever vaccine.

The chain is built from TRBV11-2 and TRBJ1-1; the match to TRBD1 covers 9 bases. This CDR3 has 15 residues. Germline loops: CDR1 SGHAT, CDR2 FQNNGV. V was pared by 5 bases and J by 1 base, with 5 bases of the junction left unmatched. The CDR3 sequence is CASSDPGQGNTEAFF. The CDR3 nucleotides are TGTGCCAGCAGCGACCCGGGACAGGGGAACACTGAAGCTTTCTTT. Looking up the rest from reference TRBV11-2 and TRBJ1-1 gives the full variable domain: EAGVAQSPRYKIIEKRQSVAFWCNPISGHATLYWYQQILGQGPKLLIQFQNNGVVDDSQLPKDRFSAERLKGVDSTLKIQPAKLEDSAVYLCASSDPGQGNTEAFFGQGTRLTVV.

The genes are TRBV29-1 and TRBJ2-1; the D is unclear. In germline, CDR1 is SQVTM, CDR2 ANQGSEA. V lost 8 bases to trimming and J lost 8 bases, with 16 bases between them. The CDR3 covers 12 residues. CDR3 region: CSINGVEYEQFF. The CDR3 DNA follows: TGCAGCATCAATGGGGTGGAGTATGAGCAGTTCTTC.

This clonotype occurred many times. The rearrangement joins TRBV5-1 to TRBJ1-1; no reliable D call. Trimming took off 4 bases at V and 5 bases at J, with 12 bases between the two ends. CDR3 length: 13 residues. Germline V gene sequence: CDR1 SGHRS, CDR2 YFSETQ. The CDR3 sequence: CASSGLGYTEAFF. The CDR3 region has the DNA TGCGCCAGCAGCGGATTAGGTTATACTGAAGCTTTCTTT.

The genes are TRBV11-2 and TRBJ2-7; D gene ambiguous. CDR1 is SGHAT and CDR2 is FQNNGV in the germline V gene. The CDR3 spans 16 residues. V was clipped by 0 bases and J by 2 bases, with 14 bases between them. The CDR3 bases are TGTGCCAGCAGCTTAGATTCTTGGCCCGCTACCTACGAGCAGTACTTC. Protein sequence: CASSLDSWPATYEQYF.

This clonotype was detected many times. This rearrangement joins TRBV5-6 to TRBJ1-5; D unclear. CDR1 is SGHDT, CDR2 YYEEEE, per germline. Trimming shortened V by 2 bases and J by 4 bases, and 13 bases separated the two germline ends. This CDR3 region has 15 residues. CDR3 nucleotide sequence: TGTGCCAGCAGCTTTCGCAGCCCGGCTAATCAGCCCCAGCATTTT. It codes for CASSFRSPANQPQHF.

This rearrangement joins TRBV12-3 or TRBV12-4 to TRBJ1-6; the D gene is possibly TRBD1 (6 bases). Trimming took off 7 bases at V and 7 bases at J, with 17 bases between the two ends. The CDR3 totals 15 residues. CDR3 in amino acids: CASTSGGAGNSPLHF. The CDR3 region has the DNA TGTGCCAGCACTTCGGGGGGGGCGGGCAATTCACCCCTCCACTTT.

V gene TRBV13 combines with J gene TRBJ2-3; 9 bases map to TRBD2. V shed 4 bases, J shed 8 bases, and the junction held 10 bases outside the gene matches. Germline V gene lookup returns CDR1 PRHDT and CDR2 FYEKMQ (reference sequence). This CDR3 region has 15 residues. CDR3 in DNA: TGTGCCAGCAGCTATAGCGGGGGAAGTCACCGTACGCAGTATTTT. This sequence encodes CASSYSGGSHRTQYF.

V usage is TRBV7-2 and J usage is TRBJ1-2; perhaps TRBD1 as D (6 bases). V lost 5 bases to trimming and J lost 6 bases, with 19 bases between them. Per germline, CDR1 SGHTA and CDR2 FQGNSA. CDR3 length: 15 amino acids. CDR3 sequence reads: CASSLSAGGADGYTF. As DNA, the CDR3 is TGTGCCAGCAGCCTATCGGCGGGGGGGGCTGATGGCTACACCTTC.

Ten or more counts support this clonotype. The rearrangement joins TRBV7-6 to TRBJ2-2; TRBD1 matches at 8 bases. Per germline, CDR1 SGHVS and CDR2 FNYEAQ. This CDR3 region has 17 residues. V shed 5 bases, J shed 4 bases, and the junction held 12 bases outside the gene matches. Here the CDR3 reads CASSRLEGGQVTGELFF. CDR3 coding DNA: TGTGCCAGCAGCCGTCTGGAGGGGGGACAGGTCACCGGGGAGCTGTTTTTT.

This clonotype has a count of ten or more. The chain carries TRBV27 and TRBJ2-7, with D unclear. CDR3 length: 12 residues. V lost 5 bases and J lost 4, with 9 bases in between. Germline V gene sequence: CDR1 MNHEY, CDR2 SMNVEV (reference sequence). CDR3: CASSGGGYEQYF. CDR3 bases: TGTGCCAGCAGTGGTGGTGGGTACGAGCAGTACTTC.

This clonotype was seen repeatedly, ten times or more. J is TRBJ1-1 and V is TRBV12-3 or TRBV12-4; D perhaps matches TRBD1 (5 bases). This CDR3 spans 13 amino acids. V was clipped by 7 bases and J by 6 bases, with 15 bases between them. This CDR3 is CASTLGGLAEAFF. As DNA, the CDR3 is TGTGCCAGCACCCTGGGGGGGTTGGCTGAAGCTTTCTTT.

The J gene is TRBJ2-5, the V gene TRBV11-2; the D gene is possibly TRBD1 (6 bases). The CDR3 covers 13 residues. Per germline, CDR1 SGHAT and CDR2 FQNNGV. V was clipped by 4 bases and J by 3 bases, with 9 bases between them. The CDR3 reads CASSYWTEETQYF. As DNA, the CDR3 is TGTGCCAGCAGCTACTGGACAGAAGAGACCCAGTACTTC.

This clonotype occurred many times. The gene calls are TRBV4-1 and TRBJ1-1, with D unresolved. Germline V gene lookup returns CDR1 MGHRA and CDR2 YSYEKL. The V gene lost 1 base and the J gene lost 4 bases, with 13 bases spanning the gap. This CDR3 is 15 amino acids long. The chain's CDR3 is CASSQGGWVSTEAFF. CDR3 nucleotides: TGCGCCAGCAGCCAAGGGGGTTGGGTTTCCACTGAAGCTTTCTTT.

The chain employs TRBV6-5 and TRBJ2-7, with 8 positions matching TRBD1. V lost 8 bases and J lost 2; bases outside the gene matches: 5. From germline, CDR1 is MNHEY and CDR2 SVGAGI. The CDR3 is 13 residues long. The CDR3 protein is CASGWTGTYEQYV. The DNA of the CDR3 is TGTGCCAGCGGCTGGACAGGGACCTACGAGCAGTACGTC.

This clonotype is medium-sized by share. The J gene is TRBJ1-1, the V gene TRBV7-9; D possibly corresponds to TRBD1 (5 bases). V was pared by 5 bases and J by 5 bases, with 9 bases between. The V gene's germline CDR1 is SEHNR and CDR2 FQNEAQ (reference sequence). This CDR3 is 12 amino acids long. The CDR3 nucleotides read TGTGCCAGCAGCCCCGGACAAACTGAAGCTTTCTTT. Translated, it gives CASSPGQTEAFF.

The chain links TRBV7-9 to TRBJ2-5; D is unresolved. Trimming took off 6 bases at V and 1 base at J, with 12 bases between the two ends. The CDR3 length is 14 residues. Germline-derived CDR1 and CDR2 are SEHNR and FQNEAQ (reference sequence). CDR3 DNA: TGTGCCAGCAGTTTTAGACCAACCCAAGAGACCCAGTACTTC. Residues: CASSFRPTQETQYF. Complete variable domain (other parts from reference TRBV7-9 and TRBJ2-5): DTGVSQNPRHKITKRGQNVTFRCDPISEHNRLYWYRQTLGQGPEFLTYFQNEAQLEKSRLLSDRFSAERPKGSFSTLEIQRTEQGDSAMYLCASSFRPTQETQYFGPGTRLLVL.

This clonotype was seen ten or more times. V is TRBV4-1 and J is TRBJ2-7; a possible D gene is TRBD2 (5 bases). This CDR3 has 13 amino acids. Trimming shortened V by 4 bases and J by 1 base, and 8 bases separated the two germline ends. CDR1 MGHRA and CDR2 YSYEKL come from the germline V gene. As DNA, the CDR3 is TGCGCCAGCAGCCGAGAGGGTTCCTACGAGCAGTACGTC. Translation gives CASSREGSYEQYV.

This clonotype was seen at least ten times. The rearrangement uses TRBV20-1 and TRBJ2-3; no definite D call. V shed 6 bases and J shed 2 bases, with 9 bases lying between them. Germline V gives CDR1 DFQATT, CDR2 SNEGSKA (reference sequence). The CDR3 length is 12 residues. CDR3 amino acids: CSALPFTDTQYF. Here the CDR3 DNA reads TGCAGTGCACTCCCCTTCACAGATACGCAGTATTTT.

There are a few counts of this clonotype. The CDR3: CASSPNMGVAGTEAFF. In DNA, the CDR3 is TGTGCCAGCAGCCCCAACATGGGGGTCGCCGGCACTGAAGCTTTCTTT. V and J are TRBV3-1 and TRBJ1-1; the D gene is possibly TRBD1 (5 bases). The CDR3 has 16 residues. V was clipped by 4 bases and J by 4 bases, with 19 bases between them. Germline V gene data show CDR1 as LGHDT and CDR2 as YNNKEL (reference sequence).

The sample holds many counts of this clonotype. This chain joins TRBV5-1 and TRBJ2-7, with 8 bases aligning to TRBD1. Germline-derived CDR1 and CDR2 are SGHRS and YFSETQ. The V gene end was trimmed by 0 bases and the J gene end by 6 bases; junction bases not matched to a gene: 5. This CDR3 contains 14 residues. CDR3 in amino acids: CASSLDQGAGEQYF. In DNA form, the CDR3 reads TGCGCCAGCAGCTTGGATCAGGGGGCCGGCGAGCAGTACTTC.

The sample holds many counts of this clonotype. The chain links TRBV28 to TRBJ2-3, with D tentatively TRBD2 (5 bases). Trimming left V 11 bases short and J 4 bases short, with 16 bases between. The CDR3 length is 13 residues. Germline-derived CDR1 and CDR2 are MDHEN and SYDVKM. The CDR3 region has the DNA TGTGCCCGCCCCACTAGTCATTCAGATACGCAGTATTTT. It specifies CARPTSHSDTQYF.

V usage is TRBV20-1 and J usage is TRBJ1-4; 9 bases fit TRBD1. The CDR3 extends over 15 amino acids. In germline, CDR1 is DFQATT, CDR2 SNEGSKA (reference sequence). J was trimmed by 7 bases and V by 5 bases; bases with no gene match: 11. As DNA, the CDR3 is TGCAGTGCTGGGGGACAGGGAAATTTGAGTGAAAAACTGTTTTTT. It specifies CSAGGQGNLSEKLFF.

This clonotype was recorded at least ten times. The chain carries TRBV4-1 and TRBJ1-6, with a tentative D call TRBD1 (5 bases). Germline assignment: CDR1 MGHRA and CDR2 YSYEKL. Deletions cut 8 bases from V and 2 bases from J, with 13 bases between. This CDR3 spans 15 amino acids. The CDR3 nucleotides read TGCGCCAGCGGGACTACGGACCCCTATAATTCACCCCTCCACTTT. Its translation: CASGTTDPYNSPLHF.

This clonotype was counted at least ten times. The chain couples TRBV12-3 or TRBV12-4 to TRBJ2-1; no firm D call. This CDR3 has 14 amino acids. V lost 6 bases, J lost 0 bases, and 9 bases lay in between. CDR3 residues: CASRKQRSYNEQFF. The CDR3 coding sequence is TGTGCCAGCAGGAAACAGCGCTCCTACAATGAGCAGTTCTTC.

The genes are TRBV20-1 and TRBJ2-7; D possibly corresponds to TRBD2 (6 bases). Germline values: CDR1 DFQATT, CDR2 SNEGSKA (reference sequence). The germline V and J ends were trimmed by 3 bases and 0 bases, with 15 bases remaining between them. This CDR3 is 15 amino acids long. The CDR3 region is CSASNRDSPSYEQYF. The CDR3 nucleotides read TGCAGTGCTAGTAACCGGGACTCCCCCTCCTACGAGCAGTACTTC.

This clonotype showed up just a few times. The rearrangement links TRBV5-6 to TRBJ2-2, with 9 nucleotides matching TRBD1. The CDR3 contains 15 residues. J gave up 5 bases and V 4 bases, and 6 bases lay outside the gene matches. In germline, CDR1 is SGHDT, CDR2 YYEEEE. In DNA, the CDR3 is TGTGCCAGCAGCCCGGGGACAGGGAGGACCGGGGAGCTGTTTTTT. Translating it yields CASSPGTGRTGELFF.